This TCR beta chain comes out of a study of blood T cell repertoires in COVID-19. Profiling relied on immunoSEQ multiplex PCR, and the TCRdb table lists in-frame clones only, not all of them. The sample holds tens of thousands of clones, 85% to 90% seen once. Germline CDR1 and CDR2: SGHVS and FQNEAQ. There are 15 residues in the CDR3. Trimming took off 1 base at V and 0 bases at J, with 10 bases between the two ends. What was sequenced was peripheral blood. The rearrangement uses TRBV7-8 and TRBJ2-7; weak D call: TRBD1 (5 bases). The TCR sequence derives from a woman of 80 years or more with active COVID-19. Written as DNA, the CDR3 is TGTGCCAGCAGCTTAGTCAACCAGGGCTCCTACGAGCAGTACTTC. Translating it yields CASSLVNQGSYEQYF.